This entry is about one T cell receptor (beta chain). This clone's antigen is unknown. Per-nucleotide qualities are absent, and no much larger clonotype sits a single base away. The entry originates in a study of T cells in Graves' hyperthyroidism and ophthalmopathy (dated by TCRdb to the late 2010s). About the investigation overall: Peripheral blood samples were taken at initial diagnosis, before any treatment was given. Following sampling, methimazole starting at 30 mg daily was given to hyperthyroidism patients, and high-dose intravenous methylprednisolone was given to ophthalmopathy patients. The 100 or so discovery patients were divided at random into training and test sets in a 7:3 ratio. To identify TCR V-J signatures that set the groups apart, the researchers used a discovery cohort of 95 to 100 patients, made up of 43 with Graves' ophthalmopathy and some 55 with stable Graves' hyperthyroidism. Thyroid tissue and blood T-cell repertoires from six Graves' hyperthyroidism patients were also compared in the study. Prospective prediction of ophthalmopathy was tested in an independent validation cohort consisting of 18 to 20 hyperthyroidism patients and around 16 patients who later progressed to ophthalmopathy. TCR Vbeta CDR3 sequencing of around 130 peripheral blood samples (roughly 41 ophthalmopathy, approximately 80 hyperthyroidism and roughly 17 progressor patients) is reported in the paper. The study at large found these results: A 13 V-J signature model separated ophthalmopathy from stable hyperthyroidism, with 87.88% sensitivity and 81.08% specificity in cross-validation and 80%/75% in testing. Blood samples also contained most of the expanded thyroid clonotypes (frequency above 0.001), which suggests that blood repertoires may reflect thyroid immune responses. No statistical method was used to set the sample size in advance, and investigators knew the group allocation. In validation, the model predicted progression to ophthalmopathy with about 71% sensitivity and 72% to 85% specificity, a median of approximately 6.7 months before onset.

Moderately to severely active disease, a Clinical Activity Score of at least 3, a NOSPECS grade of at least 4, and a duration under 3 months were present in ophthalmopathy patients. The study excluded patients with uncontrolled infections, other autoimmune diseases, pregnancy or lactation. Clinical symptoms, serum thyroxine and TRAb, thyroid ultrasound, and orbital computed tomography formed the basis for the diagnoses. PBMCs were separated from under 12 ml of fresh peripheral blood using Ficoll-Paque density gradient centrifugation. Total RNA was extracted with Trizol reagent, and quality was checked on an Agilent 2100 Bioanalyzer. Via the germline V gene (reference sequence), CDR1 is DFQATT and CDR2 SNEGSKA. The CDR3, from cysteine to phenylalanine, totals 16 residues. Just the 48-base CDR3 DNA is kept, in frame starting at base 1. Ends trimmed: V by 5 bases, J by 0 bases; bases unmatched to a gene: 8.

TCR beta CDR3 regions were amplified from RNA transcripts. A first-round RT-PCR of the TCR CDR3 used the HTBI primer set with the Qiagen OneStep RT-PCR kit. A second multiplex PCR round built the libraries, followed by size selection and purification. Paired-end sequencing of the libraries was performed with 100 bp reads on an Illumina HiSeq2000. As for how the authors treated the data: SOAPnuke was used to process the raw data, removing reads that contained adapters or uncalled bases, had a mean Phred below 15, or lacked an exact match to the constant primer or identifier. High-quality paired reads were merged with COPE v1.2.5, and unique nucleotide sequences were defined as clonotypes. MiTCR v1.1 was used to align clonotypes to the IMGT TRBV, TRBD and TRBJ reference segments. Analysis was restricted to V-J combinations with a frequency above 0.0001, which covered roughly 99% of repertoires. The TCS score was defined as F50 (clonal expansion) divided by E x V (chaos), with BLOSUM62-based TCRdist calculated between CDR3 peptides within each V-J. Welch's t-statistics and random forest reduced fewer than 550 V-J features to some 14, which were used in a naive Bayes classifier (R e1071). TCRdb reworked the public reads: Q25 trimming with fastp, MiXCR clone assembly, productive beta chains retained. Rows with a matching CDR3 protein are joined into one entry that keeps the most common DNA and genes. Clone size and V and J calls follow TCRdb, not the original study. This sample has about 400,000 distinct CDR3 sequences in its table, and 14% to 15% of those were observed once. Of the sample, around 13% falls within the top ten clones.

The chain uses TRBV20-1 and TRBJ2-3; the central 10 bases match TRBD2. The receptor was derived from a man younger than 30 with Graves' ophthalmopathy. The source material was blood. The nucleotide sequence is TGCAGTGCTGCGGCCGGGACTAGCGTTAGCACAGATACGCAGTATTTT. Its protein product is CSAAAGTSVSTDTQYF.